This TCR beta chain originates from a study of T cell responses to AZD1222 COVID-19 vaccine. As to this clone: Antigen specificity is unknown.

V was shortened by 3 bases and J by 5 bases, with 11 bases between the two germline ends. Germline CDR1 KGHSH, CDR2 LQKENI. The CDR3 is made up of 14 amino acids. Findings and caveats of the study: The breadth and depth of Spike-specific TCRs increased once two AZD1222 doses had been given.

The table came from immunoSEQ multiplex PCR; TCRdb's copy has only in-frame clones and leaves some out. The data contain fewer than 120,000 clones, 88% of them singletons. Sequenced material: peripheral blood, taken on day 0 of AZD1222 vaccination. The clonotype comes from an adult in good health. This chain joins TRBV18 and TRBJ2-1; D possibly corresponds to TRBD2 (5 bases). CDR3: CASSPKDLDNEQFF. The CDR3, as DNA: TGTGCCAGCTCACCGAAGGACTTAGACAATGAGCAGTTCTTC.